This T cell receptor (beta chain) emerged from a study of read filtering for tumor transcriptome and immune sequencing. The library was built from about 400 ng RNA with molecular barcoded adaptors for alpha/delta and beta/gamma chains. One entry per CDR3 protein, called by TCRdb with MiXCR from the reads. Of some 40,000 distinct CDR3 sequences listed, 12% are singletons. The germline CDR1 and CDR2 sequences are SGHDN and FVKESK. The CDR3 consists of 16 residues. Trimming took 4 bases from V and 1 from J; bases not matched to a gene: 8. This clonotype was seen repeatedly, ten times or more. Specimen: a population of CD138-negative cells sorted from bone marrow. The origin of this receptor is a donor older than 35 with multiple myeloma. The chain has TRBV14 and TRBJ1-1; 8 bases line up with TRBD1. The CDR3 sequence: CASSPTGQGSNTEAFF. The CDR3 bases are TGTGCCAGCAGCCCGACTGGACAGGGATCGAACACTGAAGCTTTCTTT. Variable domain in full (rest from reference TRBV14 and TRBJ1-1): EAGVTQFPSHSVIEKGQTVTLRCDPISGHDNLYWYRRVMGKEIKFLLHFVKESKQDESGMPNNRFLAERTGGTYSTLKVQPAELEDSGVYFCASSPTGQGSNTEAFFGQGTRLTVV.